The 29 T cell receptor beta chains below were found in one sample sequenced in a study of beta chain features in type 1 diabetes. The whole isolated RNA underwent reverse transcription, so sequencing captured expressed TCRB transcripts. Assay: immunoSEQ multiplex PCR; the TCRdb copy retains only in-frame clones and omits some. The top ten hold around 0.02% of the sample, which has under 950,000 clones, about a sixth seen once. Sequences were obtained from naive CD4+ T cells from blood. The source is a woman under 30 in good health.

This chain connects TRBV2 to TRBJ1-3, with 9 bases aligning to TRBD1. After removal of 5 bases from V and 5 bases from J, the junction contained 7 bases not matched to a gene. Germline V CDR1 and CDR2: SNHLY, FYNNEI. There are 15 residues in the CDR3. CDR3 loop: CASSYDRGTRNTIYF. The CDR3 nucleotides read TGTGCCAGCAGTTACGACAGGGGGACGCGAAACACCATATATTTT.

V gene TRBV7-3 combines with J gene TRBJ2-1, with D unclear. The CDR3 is 12 amino acids. Germline V CDR1 and CDR2: SGHTA, FQGTGA. With 8 bases removed from V and 2 bases from J, the gap between germline ends came to 7 bases. Here the CDR3 reads CASGRAYNEQFF. CDR3 DNA sequence: TGTGCCAGCGGACGGGCCTACAATGAGCAGTTCTTC. Drawing the rest from reference TRBV7-3 and TRBJ2-1, the complete variable domain is GAGVSQTPSNKVTEKGKYVELRCDPISGHTALYWYRQSLGQGPEFLIYFQGTGAADDSGLPNDRFFAVRPEGSVSTLKIQRTERGDSAVYLCASGRAYNEQFFGPGTRLTVL.

The chain carries TRBV6-5 and TRBJ2-7, with D maybe TRBD2 (7 bases). The CDR3 totals 14 residues. Looked up from germline, CDR1 is MNHEY and CDR2 is SVGAGI. With 2 bases removed from V and 2 bases from J, the gap between germline ends came to 10 bases. The CDR3 is CASSYRGGTYEQYF. CDR3 sequence (DNA): TGTGCCAGCAGTTACAGGGGGGGAACCTACGAGCAGTACTTC.

The sample holds a few counts of this clone. This chain links TRBV7-2 with TRBJ2-7; maybe TRBD2 (6 bases). Trimming took off 3 bases at V and 4 bases at J, with 16 bases between the two ends. Germline V gives CDR1 SGHTA, CDR2 FQGNSA. The CDR3 contains 15 residues. CDR3 nucleotide sequence: TGTGCCAGCAGCTTTGCGCGGGATCGTTATTACGAGCAGTACTTC. This sequence encodes CASSFARDRYYEQYF. Based on the CDR3 plus reference TRBV7-2 and TRBJ2-7, the full variable domain is GAGVSQSPSNKVTEKGKDVELRCDPISGHTALYWYRQSLGQGLEFLIYFQGNSAPDKSGLPSDRFSAERTGGSVSTLTIQRTQQEDSAVYLCASSFARDRYYEQYFGPGTRLTVT.

This clone has only a few counts. The chain carries TRBV7-9 and TRBJ1-2, with D tentatively TRBD1 (6 bases). Between the trimmed V and J ends, which lost 5 bases and 4 bases, there was a span of 14 bases. Germline loops: CDR1 SEHNR, CDR2 FQNEAQ (reference sequence). This CDR3 spans 14 amino acids. The DNA for the CDR3 is TGTGCCAGCAGCCAACAGGGTAGGATCTATGGCTACACCTTC. Its protein is CASSQQGRIYGYTF.

DNA for the CDR3: TGCGCCAGCAGCCAGGAACAAGAGACCCAGTACTTC. This encodes CASSQEQETQYF. This chain connects TRBV5-1 to TRBJ2-5; D is uncertain. CDR3 length: 12 residues. Trimming took off 4 bases at V and 2 bases at J, with 6 bases between the two ends. Germline loops: CDR1 SGHRS, CDR2 YFSETQ.

This clone was seen only a few times. The chain combines TRBV13 with TRBJ2-3; D possibly corresponds to TRBD2 (5 bases). V lost 1 base and J 2 bases, leaving 13 bases between the germline ends. Germline-derived CDR1 and CDR2 are PRHDT and FYEKMQ (reference sequence). The CDR3 contains 16 residues. In nucleotides, the CDR3 is TGTGCCAGCAGCTTAGTGTTAAGAGGGAACACAGATACGCAGTATTTT. It yields the protein CASSLVLRGNTDTQYF.

This chain links TRBV27 with TRBJ2-5, with unresolved D. Germline V gene sequence: CDR1 MNHEY, CDR2 SMNVEV (reference sequence). Trimming shortened V by 7 bases and J by 5 bases, and 5 bases separated the two germline ends. The CDR3 totals 10 residues. This CDR3 is CASKGETQYF. CDR3 bases: TGTGCCAGCAAAGGGGAGACCCAGTACTTC.

CDR3 amino acids: CASSKRLAGGSDNEQFF. The CDR3 DNA sequence: TGTGCCAGCAGCAAACGCCTAGCGGGAGGATCGGACAATGAGCAGTTCTTC. The chain recombines TRBV7-6 with TRBJ2-1; 11 bases line up with TRBD2. The CDR3 runs to 17 residues. Germline CDR1 reads SGHVS; CDR2 reads FNYEAQ. The V segment lost 5 bases and the J segment 5 bases; nucleotides outside the gene matches: 11. Full variable domain (missing parts from reference TRBV7-6 and TRBJ2-1): GAGVSQSPRYKVTKRGQDVALRCDPISGHVSLYWYRQALGQGPEFLTYFNYEAQQDKSGLPNDRFSAERPEGSISTLTIQRTEQRDSAMYRCASSKRLAGGSDNEQFFGPGTRLTVL.

This clone has a handful of counts. The chain employs TRBV6-1 and TRBJ2-3; TRBD2 agrees at 10 bases. This CDR3 has 15 residues. With 2 bases clipped from V and 6 bases from J, the junction kept 5 bases outside the gene matches. The germline CDR1 and CDR2 sequences are MNHNS and SASEGT. CDR3 nucleotide sequence: TGTGCCAGCAGTGAAAGGACTAGCGGACGCGATACGCAGTATTTT. Translating it yields CASSERTSGRDTQYF.

This chain uses TRBV19 with TRBJ1-5; 7 bases map to TRBD1. Trimming removed 5 bases from V and 6 bases from J; junction bases left unmatched: 7. The CDR3 totals 14 residues. Germline V gene sequence: CDR1 LNHDA, CDR2 SQIVND (reference sequence). The CDR3 nucleotides are TGTGCCAGTAGTCAGGGGGGACGGGGTCAGCCCCAGCATTTT. It specifies CASSQGGRGQPQHF.

The V call is TRBV6-6, the J call TRBJ2-7, with D possibly matching TRBD1 (6 bases). V lost 6 bases to trimming and J lost 4 bases, with 13 bases between them. CDR3 length: 13 residues. CDR1 MNHNY and CDR2 SVGAGI come from the germline V gene (reference sequence). The DNA for the CDR3 is TGTGCCAGCAGGCAGACAGGAAGGTACGAGCAGTACTTC. Its protein product is CASRQTGRYEQYF.

The chain uses TRBV27 and TRBJ2-3; possible D gene TRBD2, 5 bases. The CDR3 is made up of 14 amino acids. Trimming removed 1 base from V and 4 bases from J, with 9 bases in between. Germline lookup yields CDR1 MNHEY and CDR2 SMNVEV (reference sequence). CDR3 sequence reads: CASSLWLAPDTQYF. CDR3 DNA: TGTGCCAGCAGTTTATGGCTAGCTCCAGATACGCAGTATTTT.

The chain links TRBV6-5 to TRBJ2-3; TRBD2 aligns across 13 bases. The V segment lost 5 bases and the J segment 9 bases; nucleotides outside the gene matches: 5. The CDR3 totals 14 residues. CDR1 and CDR2 from the germline V gene are MNHEY and SVGAGI. Here the CDR3 reads CASSEGLAGRTQYF. The DNA for the CDR3 is TGTGCCAGCAGTGAGGGACTAGCGGGACGGACGCAGTATTTT.

The chain is built from TRBV18 and TRBJ2-1; the D is unclear. V was trimmed by 4 bases and J by 3 bases, leaving 10 bases between them. The CDR3 has 14 amino acids. Germline V CDR1 and CDR2: KGHSH, LQKENI. CDR3 DNA: TGTGCCAGCTCACGAGCAGCATACTACAATGAGCAGTTCTTC. Protein product: CASSRAAYYNEQFF.

Turning to this clone: The same CDR3 arises from other DNA sequences in this sample as well. The J gene is TRBJ2-1, the V gene TRBV6-6, with 8 bases identical to TRBD2. The CDR3 runs 15 residues. V shed 6 bases, J shed 0 bases, and the junction held 4 bases outside the gene matches. Germline loops: CDR1 MNHNY, CDR2 SVGAGI (reference sequence). CDR3 amino acids: CASSPSGSSYNEQFF. The CDR3 nucleotides are TGTGCCAGCAGCCCCAGCGGGAGCTCCTACAATGAGCAGTTCTTC.

V is TRBV11-3 and J is TRBJ2-3; D perhaps matches TRBD1 (6 bases). The V gene lost 3 bases and the J gene lost 1 base, with 20 bases spanning the gap. The CDR3 extends over 18 amino acids. Germline V gene data show CDR1 as SGHNT and CDR2 as YENEEA. CDR3 residues: CASSFGGLGGDGTDTQYF. CDR3 DNA: TGTGCCAGCAGCTTTGGGGGCCTAGGTGGAGATGGCACAGATACGCAGTATTTT. The entire variable domain, with the rest obtained from reference TRBV11-3 and TRBJ2-3, is as follows: EAGVVQSPRYKIIEKKQPVAFWCNPISGHNTLYWYLQNLGQGPELLIRYENEEAVDDSQLPKDRFSAERLKGVDSTLKIQPAELGDSAVYLCASSFGGLGGDGTDTQYFGPGTRLTVL.

The rearrangement links TRBV7-3 to TRBJ2-5, with 13 positions matching TRBD2. V lost 5 bases and J lost 5; bases outside the gene matches: 14. Germline V lookup: CDR1 SGHTA, CDR2 FQGTGA. The CDR3 has 18 amino acids. The CDR3 coding sequence is TGTGCCAGCAGCCCCGTACCTAGGACTAGCGGGAGTACCGAGACCCAGTACTTC. Amino acid sequence: CASSPVPRTSGSTETQYF.

The V gene is TRBV11-1, the J gene TRBJ2-7; D is possibly TRBD2 (5 bases). Trimming took off 3 bases at V and 1 base at J, with 10 bases between the two ends. The germline V gene encodes CDR1 SGHAT and CDR2 FQDESV (reference sequence). The CDR3 extends over 14 amino acids. The CDR3 DNA is TGTGCCAGCAGCTTTGGGCCGGGGTCCTACGAGCAGTACTTC. Encoded protein: CASSFGPGSYEQYF.

The sample holds a few counts of this clone. The chain joins TRBV5-1 to TRBJ2-7; 10 bases align to TRBD1. Germline V gene lookup returns CDR1 SGHRS and CDR2 YFSETQ. The CDR3 is 15 residues long. The ends lost 4 bases at V and 2 bases at J; junction bases unmatched: 6. This CDR3 is CASSVGGTGAYEQYF. For the CDR3, the DNA is TGCGCCAGCAGCGTAGGAGGGACAGGGGCCTACGAGCAGTACTTC.

This clone was counted only a few times. The chain uses TRBV4-2 and TRBJ2-3; TRBD2 aligns across 13 bases. CDR1 LGHNA and CDR2 YNFKEQ come from the germline V gene. This CDR3 contains 16 residues. V shed 4 bases and J 3 bases; nucleotides not matched to a gene: 4. The CDR3 DNA reads as TGTGCCAGCAGCCTCCGGACTAGCGGGAGTACAGATACGCAGTATTTT. Translation gives CASSLRTSGSTDTQYF.

The rearrangement joins TRBV25-1 to TRBJ2-3, with TRBD2 matching over 10 bases. With 8 bases clipped from V and 0 bases from J, the junction kept 14 bases outside the gene matches. The germline V gene encodes CDR1 MGHDK and CDR2 SYGVNS. The CDR3 is 18 amino acids. CDR3 in amino acids: CASSTPKAGGLSTDTQYF. CDR3 bases: TGTGCCAGCTCAACCCCTAAAGCGGGAGGGCTTAGCACAGATACGCAGTATTTT. Together with reference TRBV25-1 and TRBJ2-3, the CDR3 gives the full variable domain: EADIYQTPRYLVIGTGKKITLECSQTMGHDKMYWYQQDPGMELHLIHYSYGVNSTEKGDLSSESTVSRIRTEHFPLTLESARPSHTSQYLCASSTPKAGGLSTDTQYFGPGTRLTVL.

The CDR3 region is CASSQYQGDYEQYF. The CDR3 DNA sequence: TGTGCCAGCAGCCAATATCAGGGGGACTACGAGCAGTACTTC. The chain is built from TRBV4-2 and TRBJ2-7; 7 bases are shared with TRBD1. Germline CDR1 is LGHNA and CDR2 is YNFKEQ. The CDR3 length is 14 residues. Germline trimming cut 2 bases from V and 3 bases from J; bases unmatched to any gene: 4.

In this sample, this clone turned up a few times. The chain joins TRBV7-2 to TRBJ2-2; the match to TRBD2 covers 11 bases. V lost 2 bases and J lost 6; bases outside the gene matches: 8. The CDR3 contains 17 residues. Germline assignment: CDR1 SGHTA and CDR2 FQGNSA. The CDR3 is CASSLQPLAGGAGELFF. The CDR3 DNA reads TGTGCCAGCAGCTTACAACCCCTAGCGGGAGGTGCCGGGGAGCTGTTTTTT. Full variable domain (outside the CDR3, taken from reference TRBV7-2 and TRBJ2-2): GAGVSQSPSNKVTEKGKDVELRCDPISGHTALYWYRQSLGQGLEFLIYFQGNSAPDKSGLPSDRFSAERTGGSVSTLTIQRTQQEDSAVYLCASSLQPLAGGAGELFFGEGSRLTVL.

This sequence joins TRBV29-1 and TRBJ2-5; 11 positions agree with TRBD2. V shed 3 bases and J 2 bases; nucleotides not matched to a gene: 2. CDR3 size: 14 residues. The germline CDR1 and CDR2 sequences are SQVTM and ANQGSEA. CDR3 DNA: TGCAGCGTTGAGGGGACTAGCGGACAAGAGACCCAGTACTTC. Encoded protein: CSVEGTSGQETQYF.

This clone has a single count. The V and J genes are TRBV5-1 and TRBJ1-3; no reliable D call. Germline values: CDR1 SGHRS, CDR2 YFSETQ. V shed 0 bases and J shed 7 bases, with 17 bases lying between them. This CDR3 is 16 amino acids long. CDR3 loop: CASSLALGISGNTIYF. CDR3 nucleotide sequence: TGCGCCAGCAGCTTGGCCTTGGGTATTTCCGGGAACACCATATATTTT.

The chain uses TRBV6-1 and TRBJ2-1; 11 nucleotides align to TRBD2. Trimming took 3 bases from V and 6 from J; bases not matched to a gene: 4. The CDR3 extends over 15 amino acids. CDR1 and CDR2 from the germline V gene are MNHNS and SASEGT. CDR3 nucleotide sequence: TGTGCCAGCAGTGAGGCTAGCGGGAGGTTCAATGAGCAGTTCTTC. It encodes CASSEASGRFNEQFF.

The V gene is TRBV19, the J gene TRBJ2-1; the D gene is possibly TRBD1 (8 bases). Trimming took off 6 bases at V and 3 bases at J, with 18 bases between the two ends. Germline V lookup: CDR1 LNHDA, CDR2 SQIVND (reference sequence). The CDR3 is 16 amino acids. The CDR3 DNA is TGTGCCAGTAGGGGCGGGGGACAGGCGCGCTACAATGAGCAGTTCTTC. Translation gives CASRGGGQARYNEQFF.

J is TRBJ2-1 and V is TRBV4-1; no clear D gene. The CDR3 runs to 13 residues. Germline V gene lookup returns CDR1 MGHRA and CDR2 YSYEKL. Trimming left V 1 base short and J 8 bases short, with 9 bases between. This chain's CDR3 is CASSQGWKDEQFF. In nucleotides, the CDR3 is TGCGCCAGCAGCCAAGGATGGAAGGATGAGCAGTTCTTC.